A selection of T cell receptor beta chains follows, all from one sample in a study of cytomegalovirus exposure and HLA in healthy donors. Sequenced by immunoSEQ multiplex PCR; TCRdb stores in-frame clones only, minus some. The sample records about 200,000 clones, approximately 80% being singletons. Sequencing was carried out using PBMCs. These receptors all come from a woman aged 25 to 39 in good health and CMV-seronegative. The CDR3 runs from the conserved cysteine through the conserved F or W. D genes are given only for firm matches. Size is omitted from some rows. Given values are once, few, many or a class for expanded clones.

j_call d_call v_call clone_size cdr3_nt cdr3_aa
TRBJ2-7 NA TRBV7-2 NA TGTGCCAGCAGCTTATACGAGCAGTACTTC CASSLYEQYF
TRBJ1-2 TRBD1 TRBV7-9 few TGTTCCAGCAGCACAGGTGGACAGGCAAGGAACTATGGCTACACCTTC CSSSTGGQARNYGYTF
TRBJ1-1 NA TRBV7-9 NA TGTGCCAGCAGTTCAGGCTTAGGTATCATGAACACTGAAGCTTTCTTT CASSSGLGIMNTEAFF
TRBJ2-7 TRBD1 TRBV7-9 NA TGTGCCAGCAGCTCCGTGGCCGGGACAGGGTGGTACGAGCAGTACTTC CASSSVAGTGWYEQYF
TRBJ1-5 TRBD1 TRBV6-6 NA TGTGCCAGCAGCCGGACAGGTCAGGCTCAGCCCCAGCATTTT CASSRTGQAQPQHF
TRBJ2-2 NA TRBV13 few TGTGCCAGCAGCCGGCGGCGGGGGGAGCTGTTTTTT CASSRRRGELFF
TRBJ2-6 NA TRBV6-6 NA TGTGCCAGCAGTTACTCGCTAAACTCTGGGGCCAACGTCCTGACTTTC CASSYSLNSGANVLTF
TRBJ1-2 NA TRBV9 NA TGTGCCAGCAGCGAGGGAGGGGAAGGCTACACCTTC CASSEGGEGYTF
TRBJ2-7 TRBD1 TRBV29-1 NA TGCAGCGTTGAAGTAGTAGGACAGGATACCTACGAGCAGTACTTC CSVEVVGQDTYEQYF
TRBJ2-7 NA TRBV9 NA TGTGCCAGCAGCTCCAGCTCCTACGAGCAGTACTTC CASSSSSYEQYF
TRBJ2-1 NA TRBV7-9 NA TGTGCCAGCAGCTTTGTCGGGGACAAGTCCGGGCTGCAGTTCTTC CASSFVGDKSGLQFF
TRBJ1-2 NA TRBV12-5 NA TGTGCTAGTTGGGGGGAGTATGGCTACACCTTC CASWGEYGYTF
TRBJ2-1 TRBD2 TRBV4-1 few TGCGCCAGCAGTAGCGGGATCTCCTACAATGAGCAGTTCTTC CASSSGISYNEQFF
TRBJ2-2 TRBD2 TRBV5-6 NA TGTGCCAGCAGCTGGCTAGCGGGAGGGCCGATCACCGGGGAGCTGTTTTTT CASSWLAGGPITGELFF
TRBJ1-3 NA TRBV9 NA TGTGCCAGCAGCCCCTCCCTCGGAAACACCATATATTTT CASSPSLGNTIYF
TRBJ1-1 TRBD1 TRBV4-1 NA TGCGCCAGCAGCCAAGGCTTACCGGGACAGGGGGGGACTGAAGCTTTCTTT CASSQGLPGQGGTEAFF
TRBJ2-1 TRBD2 TRBV18 NA TGTGCCAGTTCTTTCACTAGCGGTTTCTACAATGAGCAGTTCTTC CASSFTSGFYNEQFF
TRBJ2-7 NA TRBV9 NA TGTGCCAGCAGCCCAGGAGGGGGGGGCGAGCAGTACTTC CASSPGGGGEQYF
TRBJ2-5 NA TRBV6-1 NA TGTGCCAGCAGTCCAAGAGGCTACACCGTGGAGACCCAGTACTTC CASSPRGYTVETQYF
TRBJ2-3 TRBD2 TRBV4-1 NA TGCGCCAGCAGCCAGAGCCTAGCGGGTGGCACAGATACGCAGTATTTT CASSQSLAGGTDTQYF
TRBJ1-1 NA TRBV7-6 NA TGTGCCAGCAGCTTAAGAGGGGGAGAGGAAGCTTTCTTT CASSLRGGEEAFF
TRBJ2-5 TRBD2 TRBV5-1 once TGCGCCAGCAGCTTGGTGGGGACTAGACAAGAGACCCAGTACTTC CASSLVGTRQETQYF
TRBJ2-2 NA TRBV27 NA TGTGCCAGCGCACACAACACCGGGGAGCTGTTTTTT CASAHNTGELFF
TRBJ2-1 NA TRBV21-1 NA TGTGCCAGCAGCGCCCGACCGGCTAGCGGGGGAAACTACAATGAGCAGTTCTTC CASSARPASGGNYNEQFF
TRBJ2-7 NA TRBV2 NA TGTGCCAGCAGTATACTAGCCAACCTCGTTTTAGAGCAGTACTTC CASSILANLVLEQYF
TRBJ1-1 NA TRBV5-6 NA TGTGCCAGCAGCTTTCTTGACAGAATTAACACTGAAGCTTTCTTT CASSFLDRINTEAFF
TRBJ2-5 TRBD1 TRBV14 NA TGTGCCAGCAGCCATTTCCGGACAGGTTACATCCAAGAGACCCAGTACTTC CASSHFRTGYIQETQYF
TRBJ2-7 NA TRBV6-6 NA TGTGCCAGCAGTTACCACGACAGGCGTGGGCAGTACTTC CASSYHDRRGQYF
TRBJ2-2 TRBD1 TRBV28 NA TGTGCCAGCAGTTTAACAGGGGCGGTCGGGAACACCGGGGAGCTGTTTTTT CASSLTGAVGNTGELFF
TRBJ1-5 NA TRBV5-1 NA TGCGCCAGCAGCTTCATCTTAGCAAGCCATAGCAATCAGCCCCAGCATTTT CASSFILASHSNQPQHF
TRBJ2-7 NA TRBV6-5 NA TGTGCCAGCAGCCTCAGGGGATTCCACGAGCAGTACTTC CASSLRGFHEQYF
TRBJ2-7 NA TRBV5-1 NA TGCGCCAGCAGCTTACAGGGTAGCTCCTACGAGCAGTACTTC CASSLQGSSYEQYF
TRBJ1-6 NA TRBV19 NA TGTGCCAGTAGTATGCAGGGGAATGATAATTCACCCCTCCACTTT CASSMQGNDNSPLHF